This entry lists 30 T cell receptor beta chains sequenced from one sample in a study of CD4 T cells in relation to SARS-CoV-2 and coronaviruses listed by TCRdb under 2021. The method behind the library was the immunoSEQ multiplex PCR assay. TCRdb took over this immuneACCESS table, retaining in-frame rearrangements with V and J assigned. Such tables are incomplete; in checked studies, under half of the missing clones stem from an unresolved V gene, and the remainder is unexplained. The sample data list roughly 63,000 clones, and about 94% of these were observed just once. The ten largest account for over 0.11% of the sample. CD4+ T cells from unexposed donors were collected before the COVID-19 pandemic (2011-2018). What was sequenced was naive CD4+ T cells from PBMCs. Reading the label with the study, this specimen's cell subset or site is: naive CD4+ T cells isolated by negative enrichment. Source of these receptors: a human donor in good health.

The CDR3 here is CASAEQAGEIYEQYF. The CDR3 region has the DNA TGTGCCAGCGCGGAACAAGCGGGAGAAATTTACGAGCAGTACTTC. This chain links TRBV18 with TRBJ2-7; 8 nucleotides match TRBD2. CDR1 is KGHSH, CDR2 LQKENI, per germline. The CDR3 totals 15 residues. V shed 8 bases and J 4 bases; nucleotides not matched to a gene: 13.

The genes are TRBV5-1 and TRBJ2-5, with D possibly matching TRBD1 (6 bases). The CDR3 has 15 residues. In germline, CDR1 is SGHRS, CDR2 YFSETQ. The V and J ends lost 0 bases and 4 bases respectively, with 13 bases between them. This chain's CDR3 is CASSLADVRGETQYF. The CDR3 DNA sequence: TGCGCCAGCAGCTTGGCTGACGTCAGGGGAGAGACCCAGTACTTC.

This chain joins TRBV19 and TRBJ2-5; no clear D gene. The CDR3 is 11 amino acids. V was cut by 3 bases and J by 5 bases, with 4 bases left in between. The germline V gene has CDR1 LNHDA and CDR2 SQIVND (reference sequence). The CDR3, as DNA: TGTGCCAGTAGTATTTCGGAGACCCAGTACTTC. Translation gives CASSISETQYF.

The chain has TRBV2 and TRBJ2-5; 8 nucleotides align to TRBD2. Germline lookup yields CDR1 SNHLY and CDR2 FYNNEI. CDR3 size: 13 residues. J gave up 4 bases and V 6 bases, and 4 bases lay outside the gene matches. Here the CDR3 reads CASRLAGRETQYF. The CDR3 nucleotides are TGTGCCAGCAGGTTAGCGGGGAGAGAGACCCAGTACTTC. The full variable domain, in which reference TRBV2 and TRBJ2-5 provide the parts outside the CDR3, is EPEVTQTPSHQVTQMGQEVILRCVPISNHLYFYWYRQILGQKVEFLVSFYNNEISEKSEIFDDQFSVERPDGSNFTLKIRSTKLEDSAMYFCASRLAGRETQYFGPGTRLLVL.

This clone showed up just once. The genes are TRBV19 and TRBJ1-2; D ambiguous. CDR3 length: 12 residues. The V gene lost 6 bases and the J gene lost 3 bases, with 8 bases spanning the gap. Per germline, CDR1 LNHDA and CDR2 SQIVND (reference sequence). For the CDR3, the DNA is TGTGCCAGTAGGGCGAGTGACTATGGCTACACCTTC. It yields the protein CASRASDYGYTF.

The chain couples TRBV5-1 to TRBJ2-3; TRBD2 matches at 9 bases. Germline lookup yields CDR1 SGHRS and CDR2 YFSETQ. This CDR3 is 15 amino acids long. Unmatched junction bases numbered 4, after V lost 0 bases and J lost 5 bases. This chain's CDR3 is CASSLEAGGLDTQYF. CDR3 in DNA: TGCGCCAGCAGCTTGGAAGCGGGAGGTCTAGATACGCAGTATTTT. The variable domain in full, with the rest retrieved from reference TRBV5-1 and TRBJ2-3, is KAGVTQTPRYLIKTRGQQVTLSCSPISGHRSVSWYQQTPGQGLQFLFEYFSETQRNKGNFPGRFSGRQFSNSRSEMNVSTLELGDSALYLCASSLEAGGLDTQYFGPGTRLTVL.

The J gene is TRBJ1-1, the V gene TRBV3-1 (or the pseudogene TRBV3-2); D gene unclear. CDR1 and CDR2 from the germline V gene are LGHDT and YNNKEL (reference sequence). V was shortened by 3 bases and J by 7 bases, with 6 bases between the two germline ends. The CDR3 totals 11 residues. The CDR3 DNA is TGTGCCAGCAGCCAGGGCTTTGAAGCTTTCTTT. Translating gives CASSQGFEAFF.

V is TRBV30 and J is TRBJ2-7; 9 bases are shared with TRBD2. Trimming removed 5 bases from V and 6 bases from J; junction bases left unmatched: 17. The CDR3 length is 16 residues. Germline-derived CDR1 and CDR2 are GTSNPN and SVGIG (reference sequence). As DNA, the CDR3 is TGTGCCTGGTCAAGACCAAGCGGGAGGAATTCGGGCGAGCAGTACTTC. This sequence encodes CAWSRPSGRNSGEQYF.

V gene TRBV4-1 combines with J gene TRBJ1-1, with 8 bases lining up with TRBD1. Germline CDR1 is MGHRA and CDR2 is YSYEKL. The CDR3 covers 16 residues. V shed 1 base and J 0 bases; nucleotides not matched to a gene: 4. As DNA, the CDR3 is TGCGCCAGCAGCCAAGGACAGGGGACTCTGAACACTGAAGCTTTCTTT. Translating it yields CASSQGQGTLNTEAFF.

The V gene is TRBV11-2, the J gene TRBJ1-1; TRBD1 matches at 9 bases. CDR1 and CDR2 from the germline V gene are SGHAT and FQNNGV. The CDR3 covers 16 residues. With V trimmed by 4 bases and J by 0 bases, 6 bases remained unmatched. The CDR3 sequence is CASSYVGQGLNTEAFF. The CDR3 region has the DNA TGTGCCAGCAGCTATGTCGGACAGGGGCTGAACACTGAAGCTTTCTTT.

Remarks on this clone: The junction departs from germline at one end; a sequencing error may be responsible. The chain couples TRBV2 to TRBJ2-7; 10 positions agree with TRBD2. This CDR3 has 17 residues. Germline CDR1 reads SNHLY; CDR2 reads FYNNEI. The CDR3 reads CASREEMGLASVYEQYF. The CDR3 DNA reads as TGTGCCAGCAGGGAAGAAATGGGACTAGCGAGTGTCTACGAGCAGTACTTC.

This rearrangement joins TRBV19 to TRBJ2-3; a possible D gene is TRBD1 (5 bases). This CDR3 comprises 14 residues. Trimming stripped 9 bases from V and 2 bases from J, with 15 bases between. Germline V gene lookup returns CDR1 LNHDA and CDR2 SQIVND (reference sequence). This chain's CDR3 is CASNMGRDTDTQYF. CDR3 nucleotides: TGTGCCAGCAATATGGGCAGGGACACAGATACGCAGTATTTT.

The rearrangement uses TRBV5-1 and TRBJ2-1, with TRBD2 matching 7 bases. The CDR3 runs to 15 residues. Per germline, CDR1 SGHRS and CDR2 YFSETQ. V was clipped by 4 bases and J by 6 bases; unmatched bases: 10. The CDR3 DNA sequence: TGCGCCAGCAGCCGCATAGGGGAGGGTACCAATGAGCAGTTCTTC. Amino acids: CASSRIGEGTNEQFF.

The chain is built from TRBV4-1 and TRBJ2-5; 9 nucleotides match TRBD1. The CDR3 totals 15 residues. Germline V CDR1 and CDR2: MGHRA, YSYEKL. The V and J ends lost 4 bases and 2 bases, in that order; junction bases with no gene match: 5. CDR3 residues: CASSRSGTGQETQYF. CDR3 bases: TGCGCCAGCAGCCGATCCGGGACAGGGCAAGAGACCCAGTACTTC.

The chain joins TRBV3-1 (or the pseudogene TRBV3-2) to TRBJ2-1; D unresolved. V was trimmed by 6 bases and J by 6 bases, leaving 12 bases between them. CDR3 length equals 13 residues. Germline V gene lookup returns CDR1 LGHDT and CDR2 YNNKEL (reference sequence). The CDR3 loop reads CASSRTIINEQFF. The DNA for the CDR3 is TGTGCCAGCAGTCGGACGATCATCAATGAGCAGTTCTTC.

The genes are TRBV3-1 (or the pseudogene TRBV3-2) and TRBJ2-7; TRBD1 matches 9 bases. This CDR3 has 15 residues. Trimming cost V 0 bases and J 9 bases; bases outside gene matches: 9. The germline V gene has CDR1 LGHDT and CDR2 YNNKEL (reference sequence). For the CDR3, the DNA is TGTGCCAGCAGCCAAGAGTCGGGACAGGGTCGTCGGCAGTACTTC. It yields the protein CASSQESGQGRRQYF.

This clone appeared a single time. The chain links TRBV5-1 to TRBJ2-6; 13 nucleotides match TRBD2. The CDR3 runs 19 residues. Germline values: CDR1 SGHRS, CDR2 YFSETQ. J was trimmed by 0 bases and V by 4 bases; bases with no gene match: 7. The CDR3 here is CASSPDTSGRGSGANVLTF. The DNA for the CDR3 is TGCGCCAGCAGCCCGGACACTAGCGGGAGGGGCTCTGGGGCCAACGTCCTGACTTTC.

This clone is a singleton in its sample. The chain joins TRBV28 to TRBJ2-6; 7 bases line up with TRBD1. Unmatched junction bases numbered 6, after V lost 6 bases and J lost 4 bases. Per the germline V gene, CDR1 is MDHEN and CDR2 is SYDVKM. This CDR3 has 15 amino acids. The CDR3 protein is CASSQGGAGANVLTF. For the CDR3, the DNA is TGTGCCAGCAGCCAAGGGGGCGCCGGGGCCAACGTCCTGACTTTC.

V usage is TRBV3-1 (or the pseudogene TRBV3-2) and J usage is TRBJ2-3, with 7 bases matching TRBD1. The CDR3 runs to 15 residues. Trimming removed 4 bases from V and 3 bases from J; junction bases left unmatched: 7. Per the germline V gene, CDR1 is LGHDT and CDR2 is YNNKEL (reference sequence). The chain's CDR3 is CASSPGQVGTDTQYF. CDR3 DNA: TGTGCCAGCAGCCCCGGACAGGTCGGGACAGATACGCAGTATTTT.

The J gene is TRBJ2-1, the V gene TRBV11-3, with D perhaps being TRBD1 or TRBD2 (6 bases each). Germline CDR1 SGHNT, CDR2 YENEEA. V gave up 5 bases and J gave up 0 bases, with 8 bases separating them. This CDR3 contains 14 residues. CDR3 sequence (DNA): TGTGCCAGCAGCCGGGGGCTCTCCTACAATGAGCAGTTCTTC. Its protein product is CASSRGLSYNEQFF. The full variable domain, rest sourced from reference TRBV11-3 and TRBJ2-1, is EAGVVQSPRYKIIEKKQPVAFWCNPISGHNTLYWYLQNLGQGPELLIRYENEEAVDDSQLPKDRFSAERLKGVDSTLKIQPAELGDSAVYLCASSRGLSYNEQFFGPGTRLTVL.

The rearrangement joins TRBV28 to TRBJ2-7; D uncertain. Germline V gives CDR1 MDHEN, CDR2 SYDVKM. The CDR3 totals 11 residues. The ends were cut back, 6 bases at V and 7 bases at J, with 10 bases in the middle. CDR3 DNA: TGTGCCAGCAGCGTCCCCGAGGAGCAGTACTTC. This encodes CASSVPEEQYF.

The chain couples TRBV5-1 to TRBJ1-2; 9 bases map to TRBD1. The V gene end was trimmed by 3 bases and the J gene end by 6 bases; junction bases not matched to a gene: 6. There are 14 residues in the CDR3. Per the germline V gene, CDR1 is SGHRS and CDR2 is YFSETQ. CDR3 coding DNA: TGCGCCAGCAGCTCTGACAGGGGGTCTAATGGCTACACCTTC. Its translation is CASSSDRGSNGYTF.

V and J are TRBV10-2 and TRBJ2-7; the D gene could be TRBD1 or TRBD2 (5 bases each). Germline CDR1 is WSHSY and CDR2 is SAAADI. Trimming shortened V by 9 bases and J by 0 bases, and 12 bases separated the two germline ends. The CDR3 spans 13 residues. CDR3 coding DNA: TGCGCCAGTCGGGACCCCCGCTCCTACGAGCAGTACTTC. Translated: CASRDPRSYEQYF.

CDR3 protein: CASSSMGQGRDEQYF. CDR3 DNA: TGTGCCAGCAGTTCGATGGGACAGGGACGGGACGAGCAGTACTTC. The J gene is TRBJ2-7, the V gene TRBV6-6; 9 nucleotides line up with TRBD1. The ends lost 4 bases at V and 5 bases at J; junction bases unmatched: 9. Germline V gives CDR1 MNHNY, CDR2 SVGAGI (reference sequence). The CDR3 length is 15 residues.

The V gene is TRBV27, the J gene TRBJ2-7; 7 bases are shared with TRBD2. V shed 5 bases and J 1 base; nucleotides not matched to a gene: 8. The CDR3 length is 15 residues. From germline, CDR1 is MNHEY and CDR2 SMNVEV (reference sequence). This CDR3 reads CASSPIQGGSYEQYF. In nucleotides, the CDR3 is TGTGCCAGCAGTCCCATCCAGGGAGGGTCCTACGAGCAGTACTTC.

The chain has TRBV2 and TRBJ2-5, with 7 positions matching TRBD2. Germline trimming cut 7 bases from V and 5 bases from J; bases unmatched to any gene: 10. The CDR3 loop spans 14 amino acids. Germline CDR1 and CDR2: SNHLY and FYNNEI. The CDR3 reads CASMVPSGDETQYF. In DNA, the CDR3 is TGTGCCAGCATGGTTCCTAGCGGTGATGAGACCCAGTACTTC.

This sequence joins TRBV25-1 and TRBJ2-7; D is unclear. V shed 4 bases and J shed 4 bases, with 5 bases lying between them. Germline CDR1 MGHDK, CDR2 SYGVNS. The CDR3 is made up of 11 amino acids. Here the CDR3 DNA reads TGTGCCAGCAGTGCCGTTTACGAGCAGTACTTC. Its translation is CASSAVYEQYF.

The CDR3 DNA sequence: TGTGCCAGCAGTTTGGGACAGTACTATGGCTACACCTTC. It is translated as CASSLGQYYGYTF. The chain combines TRBV28 with TRBJ1-2; the match to TRBD1 covers 7 bases. Germline V lookup: CDR1 MDHEN, CDR2 SYDVKM. The CDR3 is made up of 13 amino acids. V shed 3 bases and J 3 bases; nucleotides not matched to a gene: 1.

The V call is TRBV3-1 (or the pseudogene TRBV3-2), the J call TRBJ2-6, with D unresolved. Germline V gene data show CDR1 as LGHDT and CDR2 as YNNKEL (reference sequence). V lost 2 bases and J lost 0, with 5 bases in between. CDR3 length equals 15 residues. Written as DNA, the CDR3 is TGTGCCAGCAGCCAACACTCCTCTGGGGCCAACGTCCTGACTTTC. As protein: CASSQHSSGANVLTF.

The V call is TRBV27, the J call TRBJ2-7; perhaps TRBD1 as D (7 bases). Trimming left V 0 bases short and J 0 bases short, with 18 bases between. Germline CDR1 and CDR2: MNHEY and SMNVEV (reference sequence). CDR3 size: 18 residues. The CDR3 DNA reads as TGTGCCAGCAGTTTATCGCCAGGGGGGACTCACAGCTCCTACGAGCAGTACTTC. This gives the protein CASSLSPGGTHSSYEQYF.